What follows is one T cell receptor (beta chain) and its context. Its specificity is not known. This entry belongs to a study of chemoradiotherapy in HPV16-positive cancers. Broader study findings: Candidate HPV-specific clones and E7-related TCR motifs grew in tumor during treatment.

The V and J ends lost 5 bases and 0 bases respectively, with 8 bases between them. Germline CDR1 is SGHTA and CDR2 is FQGNSA. The CDR3 totals 14 residues. Libraries were prepared by immunoSEQ multiplex PCR; TCRdb keeps only in-frame clonotypes and omits some of them. The table includes about 500 clones, around 76% detected once. Samples were taken several times over chemoradiotherapy. The TCR originated in a human donor with HPV-associated anogenital cancer. The specimen comprised tumor tissue, sampled from a patient who underwent chemoradiotherapy. This sequence joins TRBV7-2 and TRBJ2-1, with D perhaps matching TRBD1 (6 bases). The CDR3 loop is CASSTQGSYNEQFF. The CDR3 coding sequence is TGTGCCAGCAGCACACAGGGCTCCTACAATGAGCAGTTCTTC.